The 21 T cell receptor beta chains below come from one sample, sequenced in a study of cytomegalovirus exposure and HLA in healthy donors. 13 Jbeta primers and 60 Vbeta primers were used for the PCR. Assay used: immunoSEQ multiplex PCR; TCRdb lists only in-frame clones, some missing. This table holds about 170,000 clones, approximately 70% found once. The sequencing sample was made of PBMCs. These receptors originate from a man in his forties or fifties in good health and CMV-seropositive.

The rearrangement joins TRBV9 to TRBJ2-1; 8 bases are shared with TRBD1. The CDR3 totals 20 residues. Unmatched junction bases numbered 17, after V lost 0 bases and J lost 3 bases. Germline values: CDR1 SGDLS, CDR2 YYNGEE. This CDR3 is CASSVEVGTGSRGDYNEQFF. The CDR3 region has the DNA TGTGCCAGCAGCGTAGAGGTAGGGACAGGCTCTAGAGGTGACTACAATGAGCAGTTCTTC.

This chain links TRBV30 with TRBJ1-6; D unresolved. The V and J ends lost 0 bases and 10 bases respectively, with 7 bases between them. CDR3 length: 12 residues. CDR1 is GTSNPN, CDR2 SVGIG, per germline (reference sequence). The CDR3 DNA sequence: TGTGCCTGGAGTGTAAGAGGCTCACCCCTCCACTTT. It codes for CAWSVRGSPLHF.

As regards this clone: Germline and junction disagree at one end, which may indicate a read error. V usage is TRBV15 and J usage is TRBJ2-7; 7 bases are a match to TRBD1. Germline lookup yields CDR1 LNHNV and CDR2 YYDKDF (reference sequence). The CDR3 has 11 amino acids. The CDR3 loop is CATRDSRSLDF. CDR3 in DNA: TGTGCCACTCGGGACAGCCGTTCCCTAGACTTC.

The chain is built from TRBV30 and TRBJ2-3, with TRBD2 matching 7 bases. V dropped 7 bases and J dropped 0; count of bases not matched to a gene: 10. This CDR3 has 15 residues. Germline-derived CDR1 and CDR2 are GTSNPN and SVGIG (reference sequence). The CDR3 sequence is CALAGETSSTDTQYF. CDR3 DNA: TGTGCCTTGGCGGGGGAGACGTCTAGCACAGATACGCAGTATTTT.

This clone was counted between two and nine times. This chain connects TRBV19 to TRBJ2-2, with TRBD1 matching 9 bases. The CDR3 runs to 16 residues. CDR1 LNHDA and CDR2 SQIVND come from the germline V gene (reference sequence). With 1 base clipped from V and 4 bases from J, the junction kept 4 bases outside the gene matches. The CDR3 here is CASSIGTGEFTGELFF. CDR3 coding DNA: TGTGCCAGTAGTATAGGGACAGGGGAATTCACCGGGGAGCTGTTTTTT.

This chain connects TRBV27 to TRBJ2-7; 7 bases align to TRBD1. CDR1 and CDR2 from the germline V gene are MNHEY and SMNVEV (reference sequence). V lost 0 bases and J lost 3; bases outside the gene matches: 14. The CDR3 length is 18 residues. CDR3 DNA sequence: TGTGCCAGCAGTTTATCTAGGGGGCGCAAAAAATATCTCTACGAGCAGTACTTC. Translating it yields CASSLSRGRKKYLYEQYF.

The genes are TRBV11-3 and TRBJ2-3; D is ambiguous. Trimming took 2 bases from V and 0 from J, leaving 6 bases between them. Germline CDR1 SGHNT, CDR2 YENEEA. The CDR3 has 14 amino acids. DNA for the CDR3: TGTGCCAGCAGCTTAAGTACTAGCACAGATACGCAGTATTTT. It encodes CASSLSTSTDTQYF.

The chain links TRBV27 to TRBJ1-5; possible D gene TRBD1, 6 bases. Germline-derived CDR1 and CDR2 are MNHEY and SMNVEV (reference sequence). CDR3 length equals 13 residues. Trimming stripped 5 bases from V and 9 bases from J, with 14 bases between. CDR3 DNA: TGTGCCAGCAGTCCGGCAGGGGTTGGGCCCCAGCATTTT. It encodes CASSPAGVGPQHF.

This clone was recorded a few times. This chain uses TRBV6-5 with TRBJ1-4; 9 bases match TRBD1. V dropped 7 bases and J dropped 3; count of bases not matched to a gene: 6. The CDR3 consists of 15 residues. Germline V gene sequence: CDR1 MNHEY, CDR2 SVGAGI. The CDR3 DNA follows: TGTGCCAGCAAACAACAGGGGGCTGCTAATGAAAAACTGTTTTTT. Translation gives CASKQQGAANEKLFF.

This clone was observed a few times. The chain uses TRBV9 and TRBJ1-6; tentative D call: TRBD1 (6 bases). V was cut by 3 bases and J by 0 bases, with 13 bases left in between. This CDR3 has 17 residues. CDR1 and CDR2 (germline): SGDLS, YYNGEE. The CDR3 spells CASSGRDMSSYNSPLHF. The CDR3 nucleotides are TGTGCCAGCAGCGGCCGGGACATGAGCTCCTATAATTCACCCCTCCACTTT.

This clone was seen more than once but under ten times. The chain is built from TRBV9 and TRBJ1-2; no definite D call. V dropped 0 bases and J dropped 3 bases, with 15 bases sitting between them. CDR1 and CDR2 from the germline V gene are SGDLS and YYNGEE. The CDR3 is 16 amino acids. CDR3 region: CASSVAPAGSYYGYTF. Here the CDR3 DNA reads TGTGCCAGCAGCGTAGCTCCGGCGGGCTCCTACTATGGCTACACCTTC. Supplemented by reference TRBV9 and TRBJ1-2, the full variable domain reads DSGVTQTPKHLITATGQRVTLRCSPRSGDLSVYWYQQSLDQGLQFLIQYYNGEERAKGNILERFSAQQFPDLHSELNLSSLELGDSALYFCASSVAPAGSYYGYTFGSGTRLTVV.

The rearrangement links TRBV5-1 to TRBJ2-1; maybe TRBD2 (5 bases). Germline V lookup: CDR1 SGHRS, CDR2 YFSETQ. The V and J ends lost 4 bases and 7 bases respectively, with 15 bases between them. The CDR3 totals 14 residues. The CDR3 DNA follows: TGCGCCAGCAGCACCGAGGAGGTTAGGAATGAGCAGTTCTTC. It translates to CASSTEEVRNEQFF.

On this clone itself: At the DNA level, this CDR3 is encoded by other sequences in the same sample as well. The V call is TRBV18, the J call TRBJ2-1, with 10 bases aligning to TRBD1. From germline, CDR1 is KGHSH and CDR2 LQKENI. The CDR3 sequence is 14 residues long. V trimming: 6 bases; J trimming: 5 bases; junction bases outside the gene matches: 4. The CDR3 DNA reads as TGTGCCAGCTCCCCCGGGACAGGGGACAATGAGCAGTTCTTC. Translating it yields CASSPGTGDNEQFF.

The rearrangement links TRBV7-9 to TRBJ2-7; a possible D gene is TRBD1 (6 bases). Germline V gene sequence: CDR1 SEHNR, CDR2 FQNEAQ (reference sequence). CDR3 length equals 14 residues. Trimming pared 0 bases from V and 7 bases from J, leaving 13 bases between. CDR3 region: CASSLAVRGGEQYF. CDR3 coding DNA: TGTGCCAGCAGCTTAGCCGTCAGGGGTGGGGAGCAGTACTTC. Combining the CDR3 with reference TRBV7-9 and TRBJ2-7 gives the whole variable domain DTGVSQNPRHKITKRGQNVTFRCDPISEHNRLYWYRQTLGQGPEFLTYFQNEAQLEKSRLLSDRFSAERPKGSFSTLEIQRTEQGDSAMYLCASSLAVRGGEQYFGPGTRLTVT.

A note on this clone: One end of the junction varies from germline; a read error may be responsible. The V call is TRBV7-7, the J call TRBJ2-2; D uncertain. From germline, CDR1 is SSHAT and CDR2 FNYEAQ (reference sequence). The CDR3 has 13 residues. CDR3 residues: CASSPSSTGELFF. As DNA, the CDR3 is TGTGCTAGCAGCCCTTCGAGCACCGGGGAGCTGTTTTTT.

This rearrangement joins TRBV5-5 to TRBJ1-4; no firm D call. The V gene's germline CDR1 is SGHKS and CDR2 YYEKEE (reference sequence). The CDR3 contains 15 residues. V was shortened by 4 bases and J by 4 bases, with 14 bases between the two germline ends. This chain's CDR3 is CASSRAGGDNEKLFF. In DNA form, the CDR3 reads TGTGCCAGCAGCAGGGCGGGAGGAGATAATGAAAAACTGTTTTTT.

The DNA for the CDR3 is TGCGCCAGCAGCCAAGATCTGCTGGGGGGTTATGGCTACACCTTC. Its protein product is CASSQDLLGGYGYTF. The V gene is TRBV4-3, the J gene TRBJ1-2; D might be TRBD1 (5 bases). This CDR3 region has 15 residues. The V and J ends lost 0 bases and 5 bases respectively, with 13 bases between them. Germline CDR1 reads LGHNA; CDR2 reads YSLEER.

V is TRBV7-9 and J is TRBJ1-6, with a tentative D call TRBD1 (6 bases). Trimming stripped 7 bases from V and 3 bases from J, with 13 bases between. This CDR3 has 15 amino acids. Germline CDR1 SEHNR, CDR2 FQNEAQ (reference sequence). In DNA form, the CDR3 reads TGTGCCAGCAACGGGGGGGCAGACTATAATTCACCCCTCCACTTT. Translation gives CASNGGADYNSPLHF.

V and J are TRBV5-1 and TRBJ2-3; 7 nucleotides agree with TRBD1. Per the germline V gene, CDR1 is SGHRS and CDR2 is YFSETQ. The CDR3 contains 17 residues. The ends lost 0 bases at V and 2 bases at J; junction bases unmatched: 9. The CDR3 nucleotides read TGCGCCAGCAGCTTGGAGCTGTCAGGGGGAGTCACAGATACGCAGTATTTT. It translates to CASSLELSGGVTDTQYF.

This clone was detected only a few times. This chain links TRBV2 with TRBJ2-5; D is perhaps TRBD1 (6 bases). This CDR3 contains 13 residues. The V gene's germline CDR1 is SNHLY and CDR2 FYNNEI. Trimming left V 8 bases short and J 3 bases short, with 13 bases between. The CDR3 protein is CASDRDNEETQYF. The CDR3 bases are TGTGCCAGCGATCGGGACAACGAAGAGACCCAGTACTTC.

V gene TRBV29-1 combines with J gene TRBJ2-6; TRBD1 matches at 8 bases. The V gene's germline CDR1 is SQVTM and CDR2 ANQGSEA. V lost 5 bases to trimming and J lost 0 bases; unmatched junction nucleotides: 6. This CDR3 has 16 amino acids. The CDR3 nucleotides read TGCAGCGTTCCGGGACAGGCGTCCTCTGGGGCCAACGTCCTGACTTTC. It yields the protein CSVPGQASSGANVLTF.